Shown below are 26 T cell receptor beta chains from a single sample sequenced in a study of radiotherapy plus CTLA-4 blockade in lung cancer. Sequencing was performed with immunoSEQ multiplex PCR; in TCRdb, only in-frame clones are kept and a portion is missing. The sample shows 85,000 to 90,000 clones, less than 80% of them seen only once. Material: peripheral blood, obtained from a patient treated with radiotherapy plus ipilimumab. These receptors all come from a human donor with non-small cell lung cancer that progressed on radiotherapy plus ipilimumab.

The rearrangement joins TRBV19 to TRBJ2-1; 7 positions match TRBD1. The germline gives CDR1 LNHDA, CDR2 SQIVND (reference sequence). V lost 11 bases, J lost 0 bases, and 10 bases stayed unmatched. This CDR3 is 15 amino acids long. CDR3 DNA: TGTGCCTCTCGTTCGGACAGGAGCTCCTACAATGAGCAGTTCTTC. This encodes CASRSDRSSYNEQFF.

The rearrangement uses TRBV4-1 and TRBJ2-3; no clear D gene. Trimming shortened V by 0 bases and J by 6 bases, and 10 bases separated the two germline ends. Germline V gene sequence: CDR1 MGHRA, CDR2 YSYEKL. This CDR3 region has 14 residues. The CDR3 nucleotides are TGCGCCAGCAGCCAAGATAGTCACACGGATACGCAGTATTTT. It encodes CASSQDSHTDTQYF.

The table lists this clone with a few counts. CDR3 in amino acids: CASKTSWAQETQYF. Written as DNA, the CDR3 is TGTGCCAGCAAGACTAGCTGGGCCCAAGAGACCCAGTACTTC. V is TRBV6-5 and J is TRBJ2-5, with 7 bases aligning to TRBD2. Losses at the gene ends were 7 bases for V and 1 base for J; bases not matched to a gene: 6. The CDR3 sequence is 14 residues long. Germline V CDR1 and CDR2: MNHEY, SVGAGI.

The table lists this clone with a few counts. The chain combines TRBV13 with TRBJ2-7; no clear D gene. The CDR3 is 13 residues long. Looked up from germline, CDR1 is PRHDT and CDR2 is FYEKMQ (reference sequence). With 3 bases removed from V and 6 bases from J, the gap between germline ends came to 12 bases. CDR3 bases: TGTGCCAGCAGCTTTGAACGAACCGGCGAGCAGTACTTC. This translates into CASSFERTGEQYF.

The chain couples TRBV6-1 to TRBJ2-3; D possibly matches TRBD1 or TRBD2 (5 bases each). This CDR3 has 13 amino acids. Germline CDR1 and CDR2: MNHNS and SASEGT. Trimming took off 6 bases at V and 2 bases at J, with 9 bases between the two ends. CDR3 residues: CASRLGTTDTQYF. The CDR3 DNA reads TGTGCCAGCAGACTAGGGACCACAGATACGCAGTATTTT.

V usage is TRBV19 and J usage is TRBJ1-3; D unclear. Trimming removed 7 bases at V and 0 bases at J, with 13 bases between. The CDR3 is 15 residues long. Per the germline V gene, CDR1 is LNHDA and CDR2 is SQIVND (reference sequence). This chain's CDR3 is CASKGSAYSGNTIYF. CDR3 sequence (DNA): TGTGCCAGTAAGGGATCGGCATACTCTGGAAACACCATATATTTT.

This sequence joins TRBV29-1 and TRBJ2-1, with D maybe TRBD2 (5 bases). The CDR3 extends over 10 amino acids. Germline CDR1 and CDR2: SQVTM and ANQGSEA. The germline V and J ends were trimmed by 8 bases and 8 bases, with 10 bases remaining between them. The CDR3 DNA is TGCAGCTCGGGATGGGATGAGCAGTTCTTC. As protein: CSSGWDEQFF.

The gene calls are TRBV6-5 and TRBJ1-5; the D gene is possibly TRBD1 (5 bases). V shed 3 bases and J shed 3 bases, with 12 bases lying between them. The CDR3 totals 15 residues. Germline V lookup: CDR1 MNHEY, CDR2 SVGAGI. CDR3 coding DNA: TGTGCCAGCAGTTATGGAGGGGATCCCAATCAGCCCCAGCATTTT. The encoded protein is CASSYGGDPNQPQHF.

This sequence joins TRBV7-9 and TRBJ1-1; no clear D. There are 11 residues in the CDR3. Germline CDR1 is SEHNR and CDR2 is FQNEAQ (reference sequence). V lost 1 base and J 8 bases, leaving 5 bases between the germline ends. The CDR3 sequence: CASSLVNEAFF. CDR3 nucleotide sequence: TGTGCCAGCAGCTTAGTTAACGAAGCTTTCTTT.

V usage is TRBV7-9 and J usage is TRBJ1-2, with TRBD1 as a possible D gene (5 bases). Germline CDR1 reads SEHNR; CDR2 reads FQNEAQ (reference sequence). The germline V and J ends were trimmed by 5 bases and 6 bases, with 10 bases remaining between them. The CDR3 has 12 residues. The CDR3 DNA reads TGTGCCAGCAGCCTTGACAGTCATGGCTACACCTTC. It yields the protein CASSLDSHGYTF.

This clone was detected only a few times. This chain uses TRBV7-9 with TRBJ2-3; a possible D gene is TRBD2 (5 bases). Deletions cut 4 bases from V and 4 bases from J, with 21 bases between. The V gene's germline CDR1 is SEHNR and CDR2 FQNEAQ (reference sequence). The CDR3 is 17 amino acids. For the CDR3, the DNA is TGTGCCAGCAGCTCCTCCCTATCCGGACTTAACCCAGATACGCAGTATTTT. It is translated as CASSSSLSGLNPDTQYF.

This rearrangement joins TRBV6-5 to TRBJ2-5; TRBD1 matches at 7 bases. The closer fit of TRBJ2-7 to the DNA end suggests the J call may be wrong. The CDR3 has 15 amino acids. The V gene's germline CDR1 is MNHEY and CDR2 SVGAGI. CDR3 amino acids: CASSAGQAGSYEQYF. The CDR3 DNA follows: TGTGCCAGCAGCGCCGGACAGGCCGGCTCCTACGAGCAGTACTTC.

This chain links TRBV6-5 with TRBJ1-6; weak D call: TRBD1 (5 bases). CDR1 MNHEY and CDR2 SVGAGI come from the germline V gene. The CDR3 loop spans 14 amino acids. V was clipped by 2 bases and J by 6 bases, with 8 bases between them. CDR3 loop: CASSYGGSNSPLHF. Written as DNA, the CDR3 is TGTGCCAGCAGTTACGGGGGTTCTAATTCACCCCTCCACTTT.

The rearrangement links TRBV11-2 to TRBJ2-7; 8 positions match TRBD1. The V gene end was trimmed by 1 base and the J gene end by 11 bases; junction bases not matched to a gene: 7. Germline V gene sequence: CDR1 SGHAT, CDR2 FQNNGV. The CDR3 extends over 13 amino acids. The CDR3 region is CASSLGTGSGEYF. DNA for the CDR3: TGTGCCAGCAGCTTAGGGACAGGGTCTGGGGAGTACTTC. The whole variable domain, remainder taken from reference TRBV11-2 and TRBJ2-7, is EAGVAQSPRYKIIEKRQSVAFWCNPISGHATLYWYQQILGQGPKLLIQFQNNGVVDDSQLPKDRFSAERLKGVDSTLKIQPAKLEDSAVYLCASSLGTGSGEYFGPGTRLTVT.

The chain recombines TRBV18 with TRBJ2-7, with D hard to call. Between the trimmed V and J ends, which lost 5 bases and 7 bases, there was a span of 15 bases. There are 13 residues in the CDR3. CDR1 KGHSH and CDR2 LQKENI come from the germline V gene. The CDR3 region has the DNA TGTGCCAGCTCATATTCCCCTACCAGAGAGCAGTACTTC. It specifies CASSYSPTREQYF.

This sequence joins TRBV28 and TRBJ2-6, with D perhaps matching TRBD2 (5 bases). Trimming removed 7 bases at V and 4 bases at J, with 17 bases between. This CDR3 is 16 amino acids long. Germline assignment: CDR1 MDHEN and CDR2 SYDVKM. The CDR3 DNA reads TGTGCCAGCACCCAGCCCCCGGGGTCCGGGGCCAACGTCCTGACTTTC. It specifies CASTQPPGSGANVLTF.

The chain couples TRBV7-9 to TRBJ1-4, with TRBD1 as a possible D gene (6 bases). The CDR3 has 16 residues. Germline V lookup: CDR1 SEHNR, CDR2 FQNEAQ (reference sequence). The V gene lost 5 bases and the J gene lost 4 bases, with 17 bases spanning the gap. Here the CDR3 DNA reads TGTGCCAGCAGCCCCCGCGGACAGCCTATTAATGAAAAACTGTTTTTT. It encodes CASSPRGQPINEKLFF.

The rearrangement links TRBV10-3 to TRBJ2-1, with no clear D. This CDR3 comprises 15 residues. V was trimmed by 5 bases and J by 4 bases, leaving 15 bases between them. Germline lookup yields CDR1 ENHRY and CDR2 SYGVKD. CDR3 sequence reads: CAISTAGSIYNEQFF. CDR3 DNA sequence: TGTGCCATCAGTACCGCCGGTTCCATATACAATGAGCAGTTCTTC.

The chain is built from TRBV28 and TRBJ1-1; D gene ambiguous. This CDR3 is built from 13 residues. Trimming left V 2 bases short and J 1 base short, with 5 bases between. The germline gives CDR1 MDHEN, CDR2 SYDVKM. CDR3 residues: CASSLIGNTEAFF. For the CDR3, the DNA is TGTGCCAGCAGTTTAATCGGGAACACTGAAGCTTTCTTT.

The gene calls are TRBV5-1 and TRBJ1-5, with TRBD1 identical over 8 bases. The CDR3 has 16 amino acids. CDR1 is SGHRS and CDR2 is YFSETQ in the germline V gene. V lost 4 bases, J lost 1 base, and 7 bases stayed unmatched. CDR3 residues: CASSPSAGGSNQPQHF. For the CDR3, the DNA is TGCGCCAGCAGCCCTAGCGCAGGGGGCAGCAATCAGCCCCAGCATTTT. The whole variable domain, remainder taken from reference TRBV5-1 and TRBJ1-5, is KAGVTQTPRYLIKTRGQQVTLSCSPISGHRSVSWYQQTPGQGLQFLFEYFSETQRNKGNFPGRFSGRQFSNSRSEMNVSTLELGDSALYLCASSPSAGGSNQPQHFGDGTRLSIL.

This chain uses TRBV5-6 with TRBJ2-1; 11 nucleotides line up with TRBD2. V was pared by 5 bases and J by 6 bases, with 7 bases of the junction left unmatched. Germline CDR1 is SGHDT and CDR2 is YYEEEE. The CDR3 is 15 residues long. CDR3 DNA sequence: TGTGCCAGCAGTCCACTAGCGGGAGAAGCCAATGAGCAGTTCTTC. Translation: CASSPLAGEANEQFF.

The chain couples TRBV7-8 to TRBJ1-5; D gene unclear. The V gene lost 1 base and the J gene lost 1 base, with 14 bases spanning the gap. This CDR3 is built from 17 residues. Looked up from germline, CDR1 is SGHVS and CDR2 is FQNEAQ. CDR3 sequence (DNA): TGTGCCAGCAGCTTAGAAACCTCCTTGGGGAGCAATCAGCCCCAGCATTTT. Translation gives CASSLETSLGSNQPQHF.

CDR3 region: CAWSLTGGITEAFF. CDR3 nucleotide sequence: TGTGCCTGGAGTTTAACAGGGGGGATCACTGAAGCTTTCTTT. The chain couples TRBV30 to TRBJ1-1; TRBD1 matches at 8 bases. The CDR3 is made up of 14 amino acids. Germline CDR1 and CDR2: GTSNPN and SVGIG (reference sequence). The junction had 6 bases not matched to a gene; V was cut back by 2 bases and J by 4 bases.

The chain uses TRBV5-4 and TRBJ1-2, with D possibly TRBD1 on 5 matching bases. The CDR3 length is 16 residues. V lost 1 base, J lost 6 bases, and 19 bases lay in between. Germline assignment: CDR1 SGHNT and CDR2 YYREEE (reference sequence). The DNA of the CDR3 is TGTGCCAGCAGCTTGAGTGGGGGAACTACTAGAGATGGCTACACCTTC. Translating it yields CASSLSGGTTRDGYTF.

Comment on this clone: The junction shows a germline mismatch at one end, possibly a read error. The rearrangement joins TRBV7-9 to TRBJ1-1; D is unresolved. The CDR3 has 12 amino acids. Germline-derived CDR1 and CDR2 are SEHNR and FQNEAQ (reference sequence). This CDR3 is CASTLSSVPAFF. The CDR3 DNA reads TGTGCCAGCACCTTAAGTTCGGTGCCAGCTTTCTTT.

The sample holds a few counts of this clone. J is TRBJ1-5 and V is TRBV30; the D is unclear. The V end was cut by 2 bases, the J end by 4 bases, with 15 bases between. This CDR3 is 15 amino acids long. From germline, CDR1 is GTSNPN and CDR2 SVGIG (reference sequence). CDR3 residues: CAWSLTGSHNQPQHF. CDR3 in DNA: TGTGCCTGGAGTTTAACCGGGTCCCATAATCAGCCCCAGCATTTT.